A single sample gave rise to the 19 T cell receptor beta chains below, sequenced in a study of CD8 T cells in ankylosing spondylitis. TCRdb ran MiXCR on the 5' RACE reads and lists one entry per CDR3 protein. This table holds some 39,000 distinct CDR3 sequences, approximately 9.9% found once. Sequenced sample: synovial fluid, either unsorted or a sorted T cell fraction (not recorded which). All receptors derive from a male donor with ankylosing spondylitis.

The CDR3 DNA is TGCGCCAGCAGCTCCGGGACTAGCGGGAGCCACGAGCAGTACTTC. Its translation: CASSSGTSGSHEQYF. The chain uses TRBV5-1 and TRBJ2-7; the match to TRBD2 covers 14 bases. This CDR3 region has 15 residues. J lost 5 bases, V lost 3 bases, and 4 bases had no gene match. CDR1 is SGHRS and CDR2 is YFSETQ in the germline V gene. The full variable domain, completed using reference TRBV5-1 and TRBJ2-7, is KAGVTQTPRYLIKTRGQQVTLSCSPISGHRSVSWYQQTPGQGLQFLFEYFSETQRNKGNFPGRFSGRQFSNSRSEMNVSTLELGDSALYLCASSSGTSGSHEQYFGPGTRLTVT.

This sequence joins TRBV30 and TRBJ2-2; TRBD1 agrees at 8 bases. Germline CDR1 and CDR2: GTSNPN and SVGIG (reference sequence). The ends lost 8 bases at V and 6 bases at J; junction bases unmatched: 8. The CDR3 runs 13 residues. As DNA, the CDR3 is TGTGCCCGGGATAGGACAGGGTCCGGGGAGCTGTTTTTT. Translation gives CARDRTGSGELFF.

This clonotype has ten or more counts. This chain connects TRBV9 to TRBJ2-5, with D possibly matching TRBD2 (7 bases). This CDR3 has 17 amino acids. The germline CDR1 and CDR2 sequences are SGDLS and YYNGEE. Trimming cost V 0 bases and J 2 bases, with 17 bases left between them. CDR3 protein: CASSVELGGGAQETQYF. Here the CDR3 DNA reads TGTGCCAGCAGCGTAGAATTGGGAGGGGGGGCTCAAGAGACCCAGTACTTC.

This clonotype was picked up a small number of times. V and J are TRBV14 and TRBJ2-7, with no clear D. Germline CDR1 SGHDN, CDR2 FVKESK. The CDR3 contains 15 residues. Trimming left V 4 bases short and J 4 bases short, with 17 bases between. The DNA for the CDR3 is TGTGCCAGCAGCCGCGGCCTGGCACTTGGATACGAGCAGTACTTC. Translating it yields CASSRGLALGYEQYF.

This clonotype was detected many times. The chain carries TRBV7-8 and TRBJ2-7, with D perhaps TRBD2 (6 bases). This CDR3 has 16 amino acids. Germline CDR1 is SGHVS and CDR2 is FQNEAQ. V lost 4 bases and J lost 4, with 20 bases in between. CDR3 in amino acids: CASSYSLGGLGYEQYF. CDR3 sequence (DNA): TGTGCCAGCAGCTACAGCCTAGGAGGGCTGGGGTACGAGCAGTACTTC.

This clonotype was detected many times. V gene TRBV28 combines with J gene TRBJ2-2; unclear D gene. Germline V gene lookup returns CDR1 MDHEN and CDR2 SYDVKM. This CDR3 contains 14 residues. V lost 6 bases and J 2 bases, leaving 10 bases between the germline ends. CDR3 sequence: CASSSSFNTGELFF. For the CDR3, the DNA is TGTGCCAGCAGCTCTAGTTTTAACACCGGGGAGCTGTTTTTT.

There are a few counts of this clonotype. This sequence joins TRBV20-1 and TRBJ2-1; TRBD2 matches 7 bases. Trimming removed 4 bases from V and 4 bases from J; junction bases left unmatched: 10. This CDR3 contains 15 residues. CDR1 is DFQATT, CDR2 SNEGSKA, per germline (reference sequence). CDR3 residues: CSAKSRAGGYNEQFF. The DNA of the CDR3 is TGCAGTGCTAAAAGCCGGGCCGGGGGGTACAATGAGCAGTTCTTC.

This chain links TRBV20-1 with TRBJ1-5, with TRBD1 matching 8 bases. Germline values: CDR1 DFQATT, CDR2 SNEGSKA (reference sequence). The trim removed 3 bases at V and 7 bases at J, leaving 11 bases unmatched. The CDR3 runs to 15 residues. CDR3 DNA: TGCAGTGCTAGTGTTCGGCAGGGGGCATACCAGCCCCAGCATTTT. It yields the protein CSASVRQGAYQPQHF.

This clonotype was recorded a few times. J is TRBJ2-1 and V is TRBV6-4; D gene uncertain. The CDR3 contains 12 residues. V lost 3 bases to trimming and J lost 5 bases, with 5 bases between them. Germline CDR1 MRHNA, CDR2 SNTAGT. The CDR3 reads CASSETNNEQFF. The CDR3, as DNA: TGTGCCAGCAGTGAAACTAACAATGAGCAGTTCTTC.

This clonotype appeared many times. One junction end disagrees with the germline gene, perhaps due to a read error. This CDR3 reads CATSLSGQGIYEQYF. Here the CDR3 DNA reads TGTGCCACCAGCTTATCTGGACAGGGGATCTACGAGCAGTACTTC. V usage is TRBV5-5 and J usage is TRBJ2-7, with 9 bases aligning to TRBD1. The CDR3 runs to 15 residues. Germline-derived CDR1 and CDR2 are SGHKS and YYEKEE (reference sequence).

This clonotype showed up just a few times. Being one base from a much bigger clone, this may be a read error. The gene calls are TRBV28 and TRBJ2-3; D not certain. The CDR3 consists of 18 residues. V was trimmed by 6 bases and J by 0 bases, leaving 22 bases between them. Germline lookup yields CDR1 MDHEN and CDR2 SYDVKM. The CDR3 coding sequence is TGTGCCAGCAGCCCCACGTACGTGGGATCAGATAGCACAGATACGCAGTATTTT. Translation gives CASSPTYVGSDSTDTQYF.

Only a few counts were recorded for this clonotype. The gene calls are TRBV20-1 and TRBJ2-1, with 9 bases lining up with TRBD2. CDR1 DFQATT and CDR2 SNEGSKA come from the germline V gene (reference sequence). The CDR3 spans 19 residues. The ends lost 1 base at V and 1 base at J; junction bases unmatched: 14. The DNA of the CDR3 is TGCAGTGCTAGAGCGGGGACTAGCCGCATCTTGAGGTCCTACAATGAGCAGTTCTTC. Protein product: CSARAGTSRILRSYNEQFF.

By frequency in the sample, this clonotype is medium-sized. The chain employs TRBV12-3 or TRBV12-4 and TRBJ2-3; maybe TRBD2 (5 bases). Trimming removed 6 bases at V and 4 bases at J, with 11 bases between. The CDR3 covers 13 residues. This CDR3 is CASSLAGADTQYF. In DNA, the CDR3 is TGTGCCAGCAGCCTGGCCGGGGCAGATACGCAGTATTTT.

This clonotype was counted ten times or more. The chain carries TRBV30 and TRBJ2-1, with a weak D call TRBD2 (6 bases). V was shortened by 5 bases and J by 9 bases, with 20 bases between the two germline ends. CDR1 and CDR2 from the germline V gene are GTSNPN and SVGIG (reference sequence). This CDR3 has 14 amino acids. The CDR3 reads CAWGLEEGRGEQFF. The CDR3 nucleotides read TGTGCCTGGGGCCTTGAGGAGGGTAGGGGTGAGCAGTTCTTC.

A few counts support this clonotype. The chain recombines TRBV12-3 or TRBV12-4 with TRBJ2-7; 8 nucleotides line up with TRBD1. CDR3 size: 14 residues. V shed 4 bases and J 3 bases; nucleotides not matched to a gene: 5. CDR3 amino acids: CASSWRDRYYEQYF. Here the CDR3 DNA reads TGTGCCAGCAGTTGGCGGGACAGGTACTACGAGCAGTACTTC.

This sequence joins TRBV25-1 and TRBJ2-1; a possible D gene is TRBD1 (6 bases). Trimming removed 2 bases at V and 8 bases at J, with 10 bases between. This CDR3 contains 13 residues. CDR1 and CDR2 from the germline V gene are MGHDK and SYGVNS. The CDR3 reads CASSEQGLDEQFF. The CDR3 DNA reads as TGTGCCAGCAGTGAACAGGGGTTGGATGAGCAGTTCTTC.

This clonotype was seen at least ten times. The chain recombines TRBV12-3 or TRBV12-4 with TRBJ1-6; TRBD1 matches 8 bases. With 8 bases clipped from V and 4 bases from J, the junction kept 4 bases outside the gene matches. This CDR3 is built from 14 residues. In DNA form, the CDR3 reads TGTGCCAGCCACCAGGGGGCTTATAATTCACCCCTCCACTTT. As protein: CASHQGAYNSPLHF.

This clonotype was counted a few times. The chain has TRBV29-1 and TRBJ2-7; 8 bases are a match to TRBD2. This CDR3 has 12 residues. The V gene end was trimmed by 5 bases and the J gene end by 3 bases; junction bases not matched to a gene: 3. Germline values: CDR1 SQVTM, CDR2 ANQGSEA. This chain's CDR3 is CSVSLAGYEQYF. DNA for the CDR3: TGCAGCGTTTCGCTAGCGGGCTACGAGCAGTACTTC.

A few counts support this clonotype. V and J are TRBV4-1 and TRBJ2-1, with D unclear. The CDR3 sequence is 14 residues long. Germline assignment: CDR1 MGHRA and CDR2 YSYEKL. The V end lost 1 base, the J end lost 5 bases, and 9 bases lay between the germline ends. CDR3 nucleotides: TGCGCCAGCAGCCAAGGGGTGGGCGACAATGAGCAGTTCTTC. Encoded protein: CASSQGVGDNEQFF.